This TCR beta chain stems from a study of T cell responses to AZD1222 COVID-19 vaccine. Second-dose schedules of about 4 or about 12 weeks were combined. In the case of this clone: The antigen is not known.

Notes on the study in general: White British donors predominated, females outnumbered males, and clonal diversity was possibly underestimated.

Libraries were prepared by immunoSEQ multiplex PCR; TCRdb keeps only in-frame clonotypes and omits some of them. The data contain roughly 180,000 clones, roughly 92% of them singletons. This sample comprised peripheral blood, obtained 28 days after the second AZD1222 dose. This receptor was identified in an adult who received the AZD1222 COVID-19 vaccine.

The CDR3 nucleotides read TGTGCCAGCAGTGAATCGGGACCGAAGTACAATGAGCAGTTCTTC. It specifies CASSESGPKYNEQFF. This chain uses TRBV6-1 with TRBJ2-1; D may be TRBD1 or TRBD2 (5 bases each). The germline V gene encodes CDR1 MNHNS and CDR2 SASEGT. CDR3 length: 15 amino acids. Trimming removed 2 bases from V and 4 bases from J, with 12 bases in between.